This T cell receptor (beta chain) was obtained from a study of T cells in narcolepsy. Points from the study as a whole: Autoreactive clonotypes reportedly recurred in blood of same and different patients, not controls. Autoreactive HCRT-specific and TRIB2-specific clonotypes were marked in same-patient CSF-versus-blood CD4+ comparisons.

This clone was observed a single time. Its cognate antigen is unknown. Method: immunoSEQ multiplex PCR; TCRdb's copy keeps in-frame clones and lacks some. In the table there are fewer than 35,000 clones, roughly 80% of which are singletons. This CDR3 comprises 14 residues. The germline gives CDR1 LNHDA, CDR2 SQIVND (reference sequence). V dropped 5 bases and J dropped 1 base, with 11 bases sitting between them. The gene calls are TRBV19 and TRBJ2-5; D remains unclear. The TCR was taken from a human donor with narcolepsy. What was sequenced was CD45RA- memory CD4+ T cells from PBMCs. The CDR3, as DNA: TGTGCCAGTAGTCCCCGACTGGGCCAAGAGACCCAGTACTTC. As protein: CASSPRLGQETQYF. The entire variable domain, with the rest obtained from reference TRBV19 and TRBJ2-5, is as follows: DGGITQSPKYLFRKEGQNVTLSCEQNLNHDAMYWYRQDPGQGLRLIYYSQIVNDFQKGDIAEGYSVSREKKESFPLTVTSAQKNPTAFYLCASSPRLGQETQYFGPGTRLLVL.